This TCR beta chain was retrieved from a study of OX40 agonist ivuxolimab in advanced cancers. The method was immunoSEQ multiplex PCR; TCRdb's version includes in-frame clones alone and lacks a portion of them. The data contain some 81,000 clones, roughly 91% of them seen just once; the ten biggest clones take up under 6.5%. The CDR3 has 21 residues. The V gene end was trimmed by 4 bases and the J gene end by 0 bases; junction bases not matched to a gene: 19. Germline V gene lookup returns CDR1 LGHNA and CDR2 YNFKEQ. The sequencing here drew on CD4+ or CD8+ T cells sorted from blood, taken in a trial of the OX40 agonist ivuxolimab. This clonotype was obtained from an adult with an advanced solid tumor such as melanoma, head and neck, liver or kidney cancer. The rearrangement joins TRBV4-2 to TRBJ1-3, with 9 nucleotides matching TRBD1. In DNA form, the CDR3 reads TGTGCCAGCAGCCGGGCGCAAATACCGGGACAGGGAAAAAGCTCTGGAAACACCATATATTTT. Translating gives CASSRAQIPGQGKSSGNTIYF.